This T cell receptor beta chain stems from a study of shared clonotypes between healthy human individuals. General observations from the study: There were few donors, and this limited the genetic and exposure-history diversity represented.

On this clone: Its antigen is undetermined.

The assay ran at deep level. The protocol was immunoSEQ multiplex PCR, while the TCRdb copy is restricted to in-frame clones and leaves out a portion. This table holds about 520,000 clones, roughly 95% found once. The CDR3 has 16 amino acids. The V gene end was trimmed by 2 bases and the J gene end by 0 bases; junction bases not matched to a gene: 5. The germline CDR1 and CDR2 sequences are MDHEN and SYDVKM. A split of CD4+ cells into CD45RA+ naive and CD45RA-negative memory subsets was performed. The sequence came from a woman younger than 45 in good health. V and J are TRBV28 and TRBJ2-3; 7 bases align to TRBD2. What was sequenced was naive CD4+ T cells sorted from blood. Noted subset: CD45RA+ positively selected. CDR3 protein: CASSLKSAGSTDTQYF. CDR3 in DNA: TGTGCCAGCAGTTTAAAGTCAGCGGGAAGCACAGATACGCAGTATTTT.